The clone carrying this T cell receptor (beta chain) was observed once. Its antigen is currently unknown. Ranging in age from roughly 6 to 95, the donors were healthy Caucasian individuals from Russia. V shed 4 bases and J shed 6 bases, with 12 bases lying between them. Germline V gene lookup returns CDR1 LGHNA and CDR2 YNFKEQ. The CDR3 spans 14 residues. The data belong to a study of blood T cells in healthy people across ages. Study results and limitations: Unsorted PBMCs prevented conclusive naive versus antigen-experienced comparison. Nothing was known about donor CMV status, and this possibly confounded expanded clonotype changes. Naive T cell percentage showed a strong correlation with the diversity of TCR beta.

With a J-beta primer mix and a sample-barcoded 5' primer, a second PCR ran about 7 to 11 cycles. TCRdb called the 5' RACE reads again in MiXCR, with one record for every CDR3 protein. The repertoire has 1,500,000 or so distinct CDR3 sequences, less than 45% of them found once; the top ten carry just over 4%. This rearrangement joins TRBV4-2 to TRBJ2-2, with D perhaps TRBD1 or TRBD2 (5 bases each). Material: blood. The sequence was obtained from a young woman in good health. CDR3 bases: TGTGCCAGCAGCCCTGAGGGGAGAGCCGGGGAGCTGTTTTTT. It is translated as CASSPEGRAGELFF.